This T cell receptor (beta chain) comes out of a study of CD8 T cells in Susac syndrome. Turning to the study itself: Treatment status at blood draw for the Susac syndrome patients was therapy-naive, corticosteroids, or intravenous immunoglobulin alone. Regarding the study as a whole: The CD4+ T cell repertoires in Susac syndrome were not clonally expanded.

Comments on this clonotype: Its antigen is currently unknown.

CD8+ and CD4+ blood T cells underwent TCR beta sequencing. Diagnostic criteria for definite or probable disease, in their recently defined form, were met by the patients with Susac syndrome. Reverse transcription used about 0.45 to 1 ug RNA and random hexamers. TCRdb re-called the immunoSEQ multiplex PCR reads through MiXCR, storing one row per CDR3 protein. The sample carries under 150,000 distinct CDR3 sequences, 95% recorded once. CDR1 and CDR2 from the germline V gene are MDHEN and SYDVKM. The CDR3 runs to 15 residues. Trimming took off 6 bases at V and 3 bases at J, with 15 bases between the two ends.

The material sequenced was CD4+ T cells from PBMCs. V usage is TRBV28 and J usage is TRBJ1-3; a possible D gene is TRBD1 (6 bases). The receptor's source is a human donor with Susac syndrome. The CDR3 DNA is TGTGCCAGCAGGCGCGTACAGGGTTTTGGAAACACCATATATTTT. Translation: CASRRVQGFGNTIYF. The whole variable domain, filled in from reference TRBV28 and TRBJ1-3, reads DVKVTQSSRYLVKRTGEKVFLECVQDMDHENMFWYRQDPGLGLRLIYFSYDVKMKEKGDIPEGYSVSREKKERFSLILESASTNQTSMYLCASRRVQGFGNTIYFGEGSWLTVV.